This note documents a single TCR beta chain sequence. The data belong to a study of blood T cell repertoires in COVID-19. Across the whole study: Whether acute or convalescent, the COVID-19 samples came from the United States, Italy and Spain. T cells, B-cell-depleted T cells, or PBMCs provided the cDNA or gDNA that served as material.

Trimming shortened V by 7 bases and J by 0 bases, and 10 bases separated the two germline ends. Germline loops: CDR1 SNHLY, CDR2 FYNNEI. The CDR3 has 14 residues. Original processing methods: Nucleated cell counts were estimated from reference gene primer amplification. The assay was immunoSEQ multiplex PCR, and TCRdb's table has in-frame clones only and misses some. That table supplies the V and J calls and clone size; D and trimming were determined from the DNA. The data hold about 480,000 clones, with around 85% observed a single time. This clonotype was sampled from a woman aged 55 to 70 who had recovered from COVID-19. Sequencing was performed on PBMCs or T cells enriched from blood (not recorded which). The rearrangement links TRBV2 to TRBJ1-5; D is uncertain. DNA of the CDR3: TGTGCCAGCACCGGGGTCTATAGCAATCAGCCCCAGCATTTT. Translated: CASTGVYSNQPQHF.